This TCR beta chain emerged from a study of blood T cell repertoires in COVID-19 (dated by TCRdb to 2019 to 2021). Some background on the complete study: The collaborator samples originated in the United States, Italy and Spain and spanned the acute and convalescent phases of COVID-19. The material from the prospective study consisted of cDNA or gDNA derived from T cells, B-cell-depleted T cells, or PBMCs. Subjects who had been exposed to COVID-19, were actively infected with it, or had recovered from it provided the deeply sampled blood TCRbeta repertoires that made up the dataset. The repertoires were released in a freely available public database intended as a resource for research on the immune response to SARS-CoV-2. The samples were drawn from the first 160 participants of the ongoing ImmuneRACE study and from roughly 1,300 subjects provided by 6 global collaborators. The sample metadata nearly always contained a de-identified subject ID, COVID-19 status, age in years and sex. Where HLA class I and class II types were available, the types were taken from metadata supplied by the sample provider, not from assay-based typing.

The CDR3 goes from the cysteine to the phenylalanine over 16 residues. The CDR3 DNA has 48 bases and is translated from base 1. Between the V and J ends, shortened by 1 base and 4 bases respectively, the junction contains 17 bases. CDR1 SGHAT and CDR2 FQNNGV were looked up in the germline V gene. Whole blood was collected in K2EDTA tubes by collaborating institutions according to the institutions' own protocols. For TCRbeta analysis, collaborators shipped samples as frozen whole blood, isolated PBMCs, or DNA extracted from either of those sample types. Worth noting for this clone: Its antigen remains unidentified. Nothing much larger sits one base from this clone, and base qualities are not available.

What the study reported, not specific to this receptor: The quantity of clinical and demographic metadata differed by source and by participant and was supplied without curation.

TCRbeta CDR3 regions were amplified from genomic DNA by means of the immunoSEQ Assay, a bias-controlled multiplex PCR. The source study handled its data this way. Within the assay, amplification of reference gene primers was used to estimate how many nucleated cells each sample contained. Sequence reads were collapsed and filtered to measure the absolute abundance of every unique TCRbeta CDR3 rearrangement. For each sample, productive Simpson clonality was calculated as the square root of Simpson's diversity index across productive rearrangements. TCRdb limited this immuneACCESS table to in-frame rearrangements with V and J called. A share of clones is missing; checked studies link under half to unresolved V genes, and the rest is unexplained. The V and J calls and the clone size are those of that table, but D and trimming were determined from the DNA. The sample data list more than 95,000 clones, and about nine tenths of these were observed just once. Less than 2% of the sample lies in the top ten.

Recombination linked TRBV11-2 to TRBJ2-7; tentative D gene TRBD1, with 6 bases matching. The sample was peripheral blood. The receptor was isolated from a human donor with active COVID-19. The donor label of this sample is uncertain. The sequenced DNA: TGTGCCAGCAGCTTAGGCCAAACAGGGTTCCGATACGAGCAGTACTTC. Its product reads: CASSLGQTGFRYEQYF.